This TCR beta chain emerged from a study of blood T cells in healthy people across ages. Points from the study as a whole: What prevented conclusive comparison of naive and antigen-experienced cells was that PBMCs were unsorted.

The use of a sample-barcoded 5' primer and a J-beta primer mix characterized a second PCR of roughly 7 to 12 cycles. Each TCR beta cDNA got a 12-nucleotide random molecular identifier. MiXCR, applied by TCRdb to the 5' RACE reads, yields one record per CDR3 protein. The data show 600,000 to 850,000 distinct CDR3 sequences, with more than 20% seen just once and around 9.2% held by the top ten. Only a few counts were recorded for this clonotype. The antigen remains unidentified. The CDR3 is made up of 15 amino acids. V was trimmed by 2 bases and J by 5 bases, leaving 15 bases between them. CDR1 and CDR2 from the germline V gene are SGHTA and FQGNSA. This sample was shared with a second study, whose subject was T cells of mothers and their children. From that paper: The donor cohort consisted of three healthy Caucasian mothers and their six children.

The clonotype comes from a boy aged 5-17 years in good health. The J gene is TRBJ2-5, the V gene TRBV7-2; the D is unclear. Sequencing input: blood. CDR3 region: CASSLRVGWMETQYF. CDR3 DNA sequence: TGTGCCAGCAGCTTAAGGGTAGGATGGATGGAGACCCAGTACTTC. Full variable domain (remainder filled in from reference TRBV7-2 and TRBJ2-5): GAGVSQSPSNKVTEKGKDVELRCDPISGHTALYWYRQSLGQGLEFLIYFQGNSAPDKSGLPSDRFSAERTGGSVSTLTIQRTQQEDSAVYLCASSLRVGWMETQYFGPGTRLLVL.